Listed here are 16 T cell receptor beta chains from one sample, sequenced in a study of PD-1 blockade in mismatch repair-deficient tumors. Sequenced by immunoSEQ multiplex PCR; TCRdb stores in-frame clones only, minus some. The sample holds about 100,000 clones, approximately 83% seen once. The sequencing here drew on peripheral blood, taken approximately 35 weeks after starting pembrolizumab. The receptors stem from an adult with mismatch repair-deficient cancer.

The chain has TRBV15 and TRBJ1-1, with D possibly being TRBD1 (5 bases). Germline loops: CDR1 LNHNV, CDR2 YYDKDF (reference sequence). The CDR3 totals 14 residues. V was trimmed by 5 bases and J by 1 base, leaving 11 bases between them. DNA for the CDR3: TGTGCCACCAGCGCCCGGGGCGCGAACACTGAAGCTTTCTTT. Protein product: CATSARGANTEAFF.

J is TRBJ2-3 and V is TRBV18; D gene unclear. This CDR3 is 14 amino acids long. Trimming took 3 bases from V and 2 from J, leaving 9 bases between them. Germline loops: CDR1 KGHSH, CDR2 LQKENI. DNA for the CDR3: TGTGCCAGCTCACCCGTGGTATCCACAGATACGCAGTATTTT. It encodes CASSPVVSTDTQYF.

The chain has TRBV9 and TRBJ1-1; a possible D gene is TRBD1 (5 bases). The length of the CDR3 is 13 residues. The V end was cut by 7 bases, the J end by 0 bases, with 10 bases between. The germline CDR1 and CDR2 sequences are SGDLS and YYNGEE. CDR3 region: CASQQEMNTEAFF. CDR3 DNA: TGTGCCAGCCAACAGGAGATGAACACTGAAGCTTTCTTT.

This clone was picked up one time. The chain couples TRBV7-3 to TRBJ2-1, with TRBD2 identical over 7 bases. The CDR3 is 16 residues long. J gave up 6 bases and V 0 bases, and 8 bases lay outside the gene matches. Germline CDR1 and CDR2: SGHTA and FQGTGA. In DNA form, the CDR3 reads TGTGCCAGCAGCTTAACTGGCGGGAGTTCCGGCAATGAGCAGTTCTTC. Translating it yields CASSLTGGSSGNEQFF.

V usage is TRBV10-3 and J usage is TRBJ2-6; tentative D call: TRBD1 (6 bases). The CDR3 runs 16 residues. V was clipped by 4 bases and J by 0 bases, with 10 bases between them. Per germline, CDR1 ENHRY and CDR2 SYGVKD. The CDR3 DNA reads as TGTGCCATCAGTGGTACAGGGCACTCTGGGGCCAACGTCCTGACTTTC. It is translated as CAISGTGHSGANVLTF.

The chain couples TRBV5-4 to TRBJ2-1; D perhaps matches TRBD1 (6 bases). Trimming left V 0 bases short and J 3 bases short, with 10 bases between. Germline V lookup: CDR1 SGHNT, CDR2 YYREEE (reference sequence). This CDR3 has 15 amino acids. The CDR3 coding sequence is TGTGCCAGCAGCTTGGGACAGGTGGGCTACAATGAGCAGTTCTTC. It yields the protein CASSLGQVGYNEQFF.

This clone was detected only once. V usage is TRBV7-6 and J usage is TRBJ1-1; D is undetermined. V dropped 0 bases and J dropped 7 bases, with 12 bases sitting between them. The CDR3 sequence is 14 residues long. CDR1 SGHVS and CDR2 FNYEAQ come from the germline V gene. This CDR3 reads CASSLAQVRSEAFF. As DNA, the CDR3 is TGTGCCAGCAGCTTAGCGCAGGTACGGAGTGAAGCTTTCTTT.

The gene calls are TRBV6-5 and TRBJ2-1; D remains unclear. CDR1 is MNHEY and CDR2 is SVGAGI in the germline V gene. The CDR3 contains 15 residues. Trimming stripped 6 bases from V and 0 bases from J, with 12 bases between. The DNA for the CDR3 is TGTGCCAGCAGGGAATACGGAAGCTCCTACAATGAGCAGTTCTTC. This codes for CASREYGSSYNEQFF.

The chain's CDR3 is CASSLRTGGSDGELFF. The CDR3 nucleotides are TGCGCCAGCAGCTTGCGGACAGGGGGCTCAGACGGGGAGCTGTTTTTT. This chain connects TRBV5-1 to TRBJ2-2, with 11 bases fitting TRBD1. The germline V gene encodes CDR1 SGHRS and CDR2 YFSETQ. Germline trimming cut 1 base from V and 7 bases from J; bases unmatched to any gene: 6. This CDR3 is built from 16 residues.

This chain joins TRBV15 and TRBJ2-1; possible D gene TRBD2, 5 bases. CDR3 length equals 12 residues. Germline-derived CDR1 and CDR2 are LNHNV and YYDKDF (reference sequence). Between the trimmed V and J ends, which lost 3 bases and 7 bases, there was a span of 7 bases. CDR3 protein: CATSSPGNEQFF. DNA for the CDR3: TGTGCCACCAGCAGCCCGGGGAATGAGCAGTTCTTC.

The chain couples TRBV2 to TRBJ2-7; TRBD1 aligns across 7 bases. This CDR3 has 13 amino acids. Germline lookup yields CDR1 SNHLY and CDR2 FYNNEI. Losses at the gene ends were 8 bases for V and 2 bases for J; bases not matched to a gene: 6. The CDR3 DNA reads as TGTGCCAGCGGGCCGGGACAGCCCTACGAGCAGTACTTC. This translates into CASGPGQPYEQYF. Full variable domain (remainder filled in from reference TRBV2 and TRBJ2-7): EPEVTQTPSHQVTQMGQEVILRCVPISNHLYFYWYRQILGQKVEFLVSFYNNEISEKSEIFDDQFSVERPDGSNFTLKIRSTKLEDSAMYFCASGPGQPYEQYFGPGTRLTVT.

In DNA, the CDR3 is TGTGCCAGCAGCTTAACGCCAGGGAGAGCCAAAAACATTCAGTACTTC. Residues: CASSLTPGRAKNIQYF. The V and J genes are TRBV11-2 and TRBJ2-4; tentatively, D is TRBD1 or TRBD2 (5 bases each). V lost 2 bases and J lost 0, with 11 bases in between. The CDR3 has 16 residues. Germline lookup yields CDR1 SGHAT and CDR2 FQNNGV.

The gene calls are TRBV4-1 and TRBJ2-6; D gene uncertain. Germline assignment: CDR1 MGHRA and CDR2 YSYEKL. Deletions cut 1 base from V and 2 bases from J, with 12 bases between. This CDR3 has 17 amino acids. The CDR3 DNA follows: TGCGCCAGCAGCCAAGTGGTAAGCACCCCTGGGGCCAACGTCCTGACTTTC. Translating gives CASSQVVSTPGANVLTF.

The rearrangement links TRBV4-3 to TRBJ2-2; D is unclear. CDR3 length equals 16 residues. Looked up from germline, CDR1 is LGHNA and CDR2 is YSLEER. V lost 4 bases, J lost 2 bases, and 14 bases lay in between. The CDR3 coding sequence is TGCGCCAGCAGCCTCGCACGGCTGCCCAACACCGGGGAGCTGTTTTTT. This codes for CASSLARLPNTGELFF.

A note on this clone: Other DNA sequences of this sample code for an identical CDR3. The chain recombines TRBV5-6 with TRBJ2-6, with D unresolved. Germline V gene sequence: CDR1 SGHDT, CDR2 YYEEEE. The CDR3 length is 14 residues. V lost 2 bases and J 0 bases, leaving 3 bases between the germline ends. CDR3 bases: TGTGCCAGCAGCTTTGGCTCTGGGGCCAACGTCCTGACTTTC. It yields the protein CASSFGSGANVLTF.

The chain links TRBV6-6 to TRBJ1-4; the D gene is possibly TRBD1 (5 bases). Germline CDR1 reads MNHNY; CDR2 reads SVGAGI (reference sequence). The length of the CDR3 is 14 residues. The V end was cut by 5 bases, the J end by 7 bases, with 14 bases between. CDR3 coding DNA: TGTGCCAGCAGTCCAGGGAACTTCGGTGAAAAACTGTTTTTT. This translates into CASSPGNFGEKLFF.